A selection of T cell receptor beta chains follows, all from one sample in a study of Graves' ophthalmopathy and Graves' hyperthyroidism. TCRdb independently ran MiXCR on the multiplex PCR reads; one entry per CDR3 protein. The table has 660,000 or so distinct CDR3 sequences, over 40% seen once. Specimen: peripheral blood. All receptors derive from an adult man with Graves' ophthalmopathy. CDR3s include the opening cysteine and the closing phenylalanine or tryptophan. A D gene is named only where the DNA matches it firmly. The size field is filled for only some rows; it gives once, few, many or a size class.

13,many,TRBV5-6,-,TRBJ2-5,TGTGCCAGCAGCTTGATGTTTCAAGAGACCCAGTACTTC,CASSLMFQETQYF
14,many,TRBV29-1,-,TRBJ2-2,TGCAGCGTTGGAGGGACTCCGGGTTCCGGGGAGCTGTTTTTT,CSVGGTPGSGELFF
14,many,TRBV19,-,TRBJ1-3,TGTGCCAGTAGTTCGGCAGCTTCTGGAAACACCATATATTTT,CASSSAASGNTIYF
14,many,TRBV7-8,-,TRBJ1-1,TGTGCCAGCAGCTTAGTAGGATTGATAACTGAAGCTTTCTTT,CASSLVGLITEAFF
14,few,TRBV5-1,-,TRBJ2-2,TGCGCCAGCAGCTTTCCTGGGGACACCGGGGAGCTGTTTTTT,CASSFPGDTGELFF
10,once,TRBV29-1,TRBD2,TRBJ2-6,TGCAGCGTTGACGGGAGGACTGAAGCTTTC,CSVDGRTEAF
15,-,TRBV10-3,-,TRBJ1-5,TGTGCCAGCAGCGAAGGGGGGACCGGCAATCAGCCCCAGCATTTT,CASSEGGTGNQPQHF
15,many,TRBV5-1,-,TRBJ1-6,TGCGCCAGCAGCTTGGCGTCGGGGCATAATTCACCCCTCCACTTT,CASSLASGHNSPLHF
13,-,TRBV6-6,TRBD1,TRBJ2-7,TGTGCCACAAGAGGGGACAGCTCCTACGAGCAGTACTTC,CATRGDSSYEQYF
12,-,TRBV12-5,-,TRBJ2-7,TGTGCTAGTGGGTCCGGGGACTACGAGCAGTACTTC,CASGSGDYEQYF
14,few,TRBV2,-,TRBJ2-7,TGTGCCAGCAGTGAAGGAACGGGTGCGTACGAGCAGTACTTC,CASSEGTGAYEQYF
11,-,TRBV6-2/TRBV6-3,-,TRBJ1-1,TGTGCCACCGGGGGAGACACTGAAGCTTTCTTT,CATGGDTEAFF
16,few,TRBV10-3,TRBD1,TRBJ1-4,TGTGCCAGCAGTACTTTGTCAGGGGGCGGAGATGAAAAACTGTTTTTT,CASSTLSGGGDEKLFF
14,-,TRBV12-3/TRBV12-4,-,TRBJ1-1,TGTGCCAGCAGCTCGGGGGCGCGGGAAACTGAAGCTTTCTTT,CASSSGARETEAFF
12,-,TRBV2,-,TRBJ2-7,TGTGCCAGCCGTGACGCGGTCTACGAGCAGTACTTC,CASRDAVYEQYF
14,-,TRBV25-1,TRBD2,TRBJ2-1,TGTGCCAGTGGGCGGGAGGGCACCTACAATGAGCAGTTCTTC,CASGREGTYNEQFF
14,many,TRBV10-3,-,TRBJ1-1,TGTGCCATCAGACTTTCGACAGAGAACACTGAAGCTTTCTTT,CAIRLSTENTEAFF
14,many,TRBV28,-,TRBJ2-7,TGTGCCAGCAGTGATAGCGCAGGGTCTCGGGAGCAGTACTTC,CASSDSAGSREQYF
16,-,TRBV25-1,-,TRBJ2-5,TGTGCCAGCAGCTCGATGGCAACTTGCGGCCAAGAGACCCAGTACTTC,CASSSMATCGQETQYF
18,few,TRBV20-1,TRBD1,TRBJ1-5,TGCAGTGCTAGCGAAGGGACAGGGGGCGATGGGGGCAATCAGCCCCAGCATTTT,CSASEGTGGDGGNQPQHF
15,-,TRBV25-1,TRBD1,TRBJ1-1,TGTGCCAGCAGCGATAGGACAGGGGCGAACACTGAAGCTTTCTTT,CASSDRTGANTEAFF
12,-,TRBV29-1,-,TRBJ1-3,TGCAGCGCCGCCGTATCTGGAAACACCATATATTTT,CSAAVSGNTIYF
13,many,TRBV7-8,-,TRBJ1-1,TGTGCCAGCAGCTACAGATGGGCCCAGAAAGCTTTCTTT,CASSYRWAQKAFF
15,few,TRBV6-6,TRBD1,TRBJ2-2,TGTGCCAGCAGTGACCGGGACAGCTACACCGGGGAGCTGTTTTTT,CASSDRDSYTGELFF
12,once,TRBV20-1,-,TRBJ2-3,TGCAGTGCTATCCCCCAGGGGGATACGCAGTATTTT,CSAIPQGDTQYF
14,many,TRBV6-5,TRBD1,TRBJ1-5,TGTGCCAGCAGTGCAGACAGGGGCAATCAGCCCCAGCATTTT,CASSADRGNQPQHF
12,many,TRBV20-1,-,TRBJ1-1,TGCAGTGCCGCGGGCGCGAACACTGAAGCTTTCTTT,CSAAGANTEAFF
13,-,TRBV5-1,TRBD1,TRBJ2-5,TGCGCCAGCAGCTTGGCAGGGGGCTTGGTCCAGTACTTC,CASSLAGGLVQYF
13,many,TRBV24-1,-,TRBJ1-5,TGTGCCACCAGTGATGGGGCAGATCAGCCCCAGCATTTT,CATSDGADQPQHF
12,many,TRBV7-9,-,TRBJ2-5,TGTGCCAGCAGCTTGCTGGGAGAGACCCAGTACTTC,CASSLLGETQYF
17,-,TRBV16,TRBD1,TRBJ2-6,TGTGCCAGCAGCCAATACGGCAGGGGGTCTGGGGCCAACGTCCTGACTTTC,CASSQYGRGSGANVLTF
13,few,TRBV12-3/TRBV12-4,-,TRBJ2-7,TGTGCCAGCAGTCATTCCCTGGGGTACGAGCAGTACTTC,CASSHSLGYEQYF
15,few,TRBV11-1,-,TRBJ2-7,TGTGCCAGCAGCTTTTCAGGGACGGTTGCCTACGAGCAGTACTTC,CASSFSGTVAYEQYF
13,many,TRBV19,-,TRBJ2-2,TGTGCCAGTAGTATATCTGACACCGGGGAGCTGTTTTTT,CASSISDTGELFF
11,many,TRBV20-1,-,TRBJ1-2,TGCAGTGCTAGGGCTGCCGATGGCTACACCTTC,CSARAADGYTF
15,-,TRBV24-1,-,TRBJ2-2,TGTGCCACCAGTGATCCAGGGGTCGGCACCGGGGAGCTGTTTTTT,CATSDPGVGTGELFF
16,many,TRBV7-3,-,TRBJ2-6,TGTGCCACCCCCCGTATAGGGCCCTCTGGGGCCAACGTCCTGACTTTC,CATPRIGPSGANVLTF
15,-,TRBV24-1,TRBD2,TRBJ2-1,TGTGCCACCAGTGACCCCAAACTAGCGGGGGGGCGGCAGTTCTTC,CATSDPKLAGGRQFF
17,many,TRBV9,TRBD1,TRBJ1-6,TGTGCCAGCAGCCAAGAATCCGGGACAGGCGGAAATTCACCCCTCCACTTT,CASSQESGTGGNSPLHF
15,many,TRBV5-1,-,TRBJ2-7,TGCGCCAGCAGCTTGGTGGCAGGAGCCTCCTACGAGCAGTACTTC,CASSLVAGASYEQYF
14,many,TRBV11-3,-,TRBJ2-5,TGTGCCAGCAGCTTAGAGCAGGGGTTGGGGACCCAGTACTTC,CASSLEQGLGTQYF
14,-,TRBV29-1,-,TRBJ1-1,TGCAGCAGTTTAAGGTCAGGGGAGGCCACTGAAGCTTTCTTT,CSSLRSGEATEAFF
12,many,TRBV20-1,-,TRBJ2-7,TGCAGTGCGCAATCGTCCACTCCAGTGGCGTACTTC,CSAQSSTPVAYF
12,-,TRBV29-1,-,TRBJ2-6,TGCAGCGTTGCGTTTGGGGCCAACGTCCTGACTTTC,CSVAFGANVLTF
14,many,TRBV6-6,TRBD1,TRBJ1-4,TGTGCCAGCAGTGACGGGACAGCACGCCAAAAACTGTTTTTT,CASSDGTARQKLFF
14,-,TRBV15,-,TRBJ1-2,TGTGCCACCAGCAGCTTACAAGCTAACTATGGCTACACCTTC,CATSSLQANYGYTF
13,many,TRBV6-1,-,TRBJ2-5,TGTGCCAGCAGTGAAGCGCAGATACAGACCCAGTACTTC,CASSEAQIQTQYF
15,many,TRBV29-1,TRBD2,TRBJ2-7,TGCAGCGTTGACGGGTTGGGGACTAAATCCTACGAGCAGTACTTC,CSVDGLGTKSYEQYF
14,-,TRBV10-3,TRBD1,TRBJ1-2,TGTGCCAGCAGTTCCCCCGGGACAGTCCACGGCCACACCTTC,CASSSPGTVHGHTF
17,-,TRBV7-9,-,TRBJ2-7,TGTGCCAGCAGCTCGACAGTCTCGCGGAGGAGCTCCTACGAGCAGTACTTC,CASSSTVSRRSSYEQYF
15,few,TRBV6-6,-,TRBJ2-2,TGTGCCAGCAGCTCAATAGTGAGGATGTTCGGGGAGCTGTTTTTT,CASSSIVRMFGELFF
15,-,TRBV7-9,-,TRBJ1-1,TGTGCCAGCAGCTTAGGGTCCTCAGGGGACACTGAAGCTTTCTTT,CASSLGSSGDTEAFF